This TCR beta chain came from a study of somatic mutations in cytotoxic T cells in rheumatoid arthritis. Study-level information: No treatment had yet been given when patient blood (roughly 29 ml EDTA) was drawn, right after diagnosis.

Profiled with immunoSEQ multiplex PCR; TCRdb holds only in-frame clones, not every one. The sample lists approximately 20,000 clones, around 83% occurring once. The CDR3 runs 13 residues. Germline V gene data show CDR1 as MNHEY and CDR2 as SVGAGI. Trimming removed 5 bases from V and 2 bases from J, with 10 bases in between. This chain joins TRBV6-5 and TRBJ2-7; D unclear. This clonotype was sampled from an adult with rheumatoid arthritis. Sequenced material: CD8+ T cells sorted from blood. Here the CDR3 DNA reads TGTGCCAGCAGTCTCTACCCCCCCTACGAGCAGTACTTC. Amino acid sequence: CASSLYPPYEQYF.